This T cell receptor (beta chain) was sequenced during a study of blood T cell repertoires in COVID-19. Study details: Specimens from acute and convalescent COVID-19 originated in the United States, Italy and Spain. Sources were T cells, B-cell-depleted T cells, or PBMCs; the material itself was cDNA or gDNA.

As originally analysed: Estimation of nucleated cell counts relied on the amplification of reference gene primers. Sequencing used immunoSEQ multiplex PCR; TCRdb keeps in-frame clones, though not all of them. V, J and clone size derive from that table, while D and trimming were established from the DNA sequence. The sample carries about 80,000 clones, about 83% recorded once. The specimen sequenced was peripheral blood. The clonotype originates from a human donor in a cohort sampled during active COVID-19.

The CDR3 DNA reads as TGTGCCAGCAGTCTCCGACAGGCGGGCGAGACCCAGTACTTC. It translates to CASSLRQAGETQYF. The genes are TRBV6-5 and TRBJ2-5; the D gene is possibly TRBD1 (6 bases). CDR3 size: 14 residues. Germline V gene lookup returns CDR1 MNHEY and CDR2 SVGAGI. V lost 5 bases and J 5 bases, leaving 15 bases between the germline ends.